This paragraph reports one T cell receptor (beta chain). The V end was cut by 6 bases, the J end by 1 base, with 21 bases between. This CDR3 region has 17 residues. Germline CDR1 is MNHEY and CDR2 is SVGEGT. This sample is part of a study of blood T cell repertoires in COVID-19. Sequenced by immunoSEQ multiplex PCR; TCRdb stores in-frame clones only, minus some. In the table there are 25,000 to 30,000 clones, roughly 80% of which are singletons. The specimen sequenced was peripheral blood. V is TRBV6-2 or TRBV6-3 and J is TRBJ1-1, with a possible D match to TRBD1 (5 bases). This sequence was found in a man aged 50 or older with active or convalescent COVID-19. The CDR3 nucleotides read TGTGCCAGCAGCATCCCTTTTTGGGAGGGACCGAACACTGAAGCTTTCTTT. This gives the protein CASSIPFWEGPNTEAFF.